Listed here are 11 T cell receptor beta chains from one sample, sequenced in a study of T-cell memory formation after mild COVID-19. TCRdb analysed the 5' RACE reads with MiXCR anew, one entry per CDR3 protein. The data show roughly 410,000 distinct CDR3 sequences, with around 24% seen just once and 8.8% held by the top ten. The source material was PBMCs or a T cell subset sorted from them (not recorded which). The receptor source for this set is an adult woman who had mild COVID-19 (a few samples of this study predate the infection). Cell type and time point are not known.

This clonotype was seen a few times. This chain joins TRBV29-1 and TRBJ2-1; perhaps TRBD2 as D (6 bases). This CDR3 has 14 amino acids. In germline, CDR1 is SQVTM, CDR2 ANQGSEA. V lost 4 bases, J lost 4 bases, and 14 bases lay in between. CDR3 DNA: TGCAGCGTTGTTTGGCGGGATAAGTACAATGAGCAGTTCTTC. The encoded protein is CSVVWRDKYNEQFF.

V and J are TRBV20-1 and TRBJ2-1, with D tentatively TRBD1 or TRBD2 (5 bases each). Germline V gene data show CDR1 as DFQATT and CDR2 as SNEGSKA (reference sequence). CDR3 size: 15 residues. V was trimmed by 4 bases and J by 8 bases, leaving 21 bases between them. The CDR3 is CSATVGTAPDDEQFF. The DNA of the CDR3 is TGCAGTGCTACGGTCGGGACCGCCCCGGACGATGAGCAGTTCTTC.

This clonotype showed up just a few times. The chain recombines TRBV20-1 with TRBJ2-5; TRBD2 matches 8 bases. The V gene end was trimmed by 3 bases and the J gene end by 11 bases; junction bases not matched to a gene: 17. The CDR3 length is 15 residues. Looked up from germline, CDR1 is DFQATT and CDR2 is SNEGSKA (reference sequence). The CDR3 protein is CSARASSGTSTVQYF. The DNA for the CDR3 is TGCAGTGCTAGGGCCTCCTCCGGGACTAGTACGGTTCAGTACTTC.

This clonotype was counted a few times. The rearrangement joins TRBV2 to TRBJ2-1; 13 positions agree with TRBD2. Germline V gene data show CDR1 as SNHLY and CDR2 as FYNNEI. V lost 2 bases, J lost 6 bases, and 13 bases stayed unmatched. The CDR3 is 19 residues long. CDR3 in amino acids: CASSEPPTSGGGGSNEQFF. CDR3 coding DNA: TGTGCCAGCAGTGAACCTCCCACTAGCGGGGGGGGAGGGTCCAATGAGCAGTTCTTC.

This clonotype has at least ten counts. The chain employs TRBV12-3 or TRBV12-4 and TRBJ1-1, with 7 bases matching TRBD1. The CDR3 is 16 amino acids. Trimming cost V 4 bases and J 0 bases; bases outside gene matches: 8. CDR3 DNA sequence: TGTGCCAGCAGTTCCTATCTGGGACAGATGAACACTGAAGCTTTCTTT. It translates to CASSSYLGQMNTEAFF.

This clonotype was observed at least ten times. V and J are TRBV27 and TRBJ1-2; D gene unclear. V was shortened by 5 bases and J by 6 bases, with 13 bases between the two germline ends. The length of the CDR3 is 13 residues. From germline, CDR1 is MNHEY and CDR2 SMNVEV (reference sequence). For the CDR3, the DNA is TGTGCCAGCAGTCTCCGAGGCGGCAATGGCTACACCTTC. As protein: CASSLRGGNGYTF.

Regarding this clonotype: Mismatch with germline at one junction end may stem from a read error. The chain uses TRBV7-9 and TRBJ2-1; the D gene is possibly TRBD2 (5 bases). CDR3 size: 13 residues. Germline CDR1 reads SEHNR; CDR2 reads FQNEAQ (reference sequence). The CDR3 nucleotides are TGTGCCGGCAGCTTAGGCGGGTCCGATGAGCAGTTCTTC. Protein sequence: CAGSLGGSDEQFF.

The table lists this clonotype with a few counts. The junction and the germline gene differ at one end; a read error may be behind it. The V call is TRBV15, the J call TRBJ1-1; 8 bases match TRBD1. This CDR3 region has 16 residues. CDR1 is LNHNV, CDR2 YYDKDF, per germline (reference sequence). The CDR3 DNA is TGTGCCACCAGCAGGATCGACAGGGGCATGAAAACTGAAGCTTTCTTT. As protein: CATSRIDRGMKTEAFF.

CDR3 DNA: TGTGCCAGTAATGAGGGGGGAATGAACACTGAAGCTTTCTTT. Translation: CASNEGGMNTEAFF. The rearrangement uses TRBV19 and TRBJ1-1, with a weak D call TRBD1 (6 bases). The CDR3 has 14 amino acids. Trimming stripped 7 bases from V and 0 bases from J, with 12 bases between. Germline lookup yields CDR1 LNHDA and CDR2 SQIVND (reference sequence).

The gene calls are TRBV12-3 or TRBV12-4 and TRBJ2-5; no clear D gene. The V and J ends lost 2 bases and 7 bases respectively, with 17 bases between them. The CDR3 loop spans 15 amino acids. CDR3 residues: CASSLSGSKLWTQYF. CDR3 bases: TGTGCCAGCAGTTTAAGTGGATCGAAACTGTGGACCCAGTACTTC.

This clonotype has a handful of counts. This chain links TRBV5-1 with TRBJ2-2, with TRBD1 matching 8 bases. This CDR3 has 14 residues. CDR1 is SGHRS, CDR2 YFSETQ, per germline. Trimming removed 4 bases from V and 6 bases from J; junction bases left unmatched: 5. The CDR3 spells CASSVQGASGELFF. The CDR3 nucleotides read TGCGCCAGCAGCGTGCAGGGGGCTTCCGGGGAGCTGTTTTTT.